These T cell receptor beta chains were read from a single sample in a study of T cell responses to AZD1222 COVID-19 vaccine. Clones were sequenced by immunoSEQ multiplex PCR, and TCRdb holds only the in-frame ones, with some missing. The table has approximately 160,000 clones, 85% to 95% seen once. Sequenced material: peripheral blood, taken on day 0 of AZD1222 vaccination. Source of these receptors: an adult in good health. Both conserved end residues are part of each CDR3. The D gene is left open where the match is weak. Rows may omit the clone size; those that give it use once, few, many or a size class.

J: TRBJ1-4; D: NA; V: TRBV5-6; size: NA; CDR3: CASSLGGSGTTNEKLFF; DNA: TGTGCCAGCAGCCTGGGAGGGTCGGGGACAACTAATGAAAAACTGTTTTTT
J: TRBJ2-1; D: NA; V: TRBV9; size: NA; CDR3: CASSVGSIQNEQFF; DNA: TGTGCCAGCAGCGTAGGTAGTATCCAAAATGAGCAGTTCTTC
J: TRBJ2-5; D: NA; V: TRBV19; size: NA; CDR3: CASSRNQETQYF; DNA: TGTGCCAGTAGTCGAAACCAAGAGACCCAGTACTTC
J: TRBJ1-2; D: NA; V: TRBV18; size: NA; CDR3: CASSPAFGGGYGYTF; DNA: TGTGCCAGCTCACCGGCCTTTGGGGGCGGCTATGGCTACACCTTC
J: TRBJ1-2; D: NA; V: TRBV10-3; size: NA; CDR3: CAISGASYGYTF; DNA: TGTGCCATCAGCGGCGCCAGCTATGGCTACACCTTC
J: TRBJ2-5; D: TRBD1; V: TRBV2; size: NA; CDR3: CASSLTGGGETQYF; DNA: TGTGCCAGCAGTCTGACAGGGGGCGGAGAGACCCAGTACTTC
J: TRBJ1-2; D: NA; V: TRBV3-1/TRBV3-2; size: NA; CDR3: CASSPGSGYTF; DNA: TGTGCCAGCAGCCCCGGCAGTGGCTACACCTTC
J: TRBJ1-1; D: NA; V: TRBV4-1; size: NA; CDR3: CASSHLPGRVEAFF; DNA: TGCGCCAGCAGCCATCTTCCGGGGAGGGTCGAAGCTTTCTTT
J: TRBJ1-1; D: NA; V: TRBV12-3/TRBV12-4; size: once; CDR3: CASSPGFTEAFF; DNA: TGTGCCAGCAGCCCAGGGTTTACTGAAGCTTTCTTT
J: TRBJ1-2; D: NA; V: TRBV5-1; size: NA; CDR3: CASRVYQGRGDGYTF; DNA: TGCGCCAGCAGGGTATATCAGGGACGAGGAGATGGCTACACCTTC
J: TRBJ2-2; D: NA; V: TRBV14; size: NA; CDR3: CASSQGNGWYNTGELFF; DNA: TGTGCCAGCAGCCAAGGAAACGGGTGGTATAACACCGGGGAGCTGTTTTTT
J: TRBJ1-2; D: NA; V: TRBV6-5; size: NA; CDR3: CASSLGTQGYGYTF; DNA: TGTGCCAGCAGCCTCGGCACCCAGGGGTATGGCTACACCTTC
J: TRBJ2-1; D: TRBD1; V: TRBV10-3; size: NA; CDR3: CAISSGTAYNEQFF; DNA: TGTGCCATCAGCTCCGGGACAGCCTACAATGAGCAGTTCTTC
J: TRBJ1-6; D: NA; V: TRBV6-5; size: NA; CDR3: CASSHREGSSPLHF; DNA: TGTGCCAGCAGCCACAGGGAAGGGTCTTCACCCCTCCACTTT
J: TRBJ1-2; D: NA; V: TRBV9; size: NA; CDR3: CASTRTQDRTYGYTF; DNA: TGTGCCAGCACGCGGACCCAGGACCGGACCTATGGCTACACCTTC
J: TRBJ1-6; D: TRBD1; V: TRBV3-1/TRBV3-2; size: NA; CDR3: CASSQLGQGSSPLHF; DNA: TGTGCCAGCAGCCAATTGGGACAGGGGAGTTCACCCCTCCACTTT
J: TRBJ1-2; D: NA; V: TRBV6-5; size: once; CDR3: CASSYSLGRANYGYTF; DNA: TGTGCCAGCAGTTACTCCCTTGGCAGAGCTAACTATGGCTACACCTTC
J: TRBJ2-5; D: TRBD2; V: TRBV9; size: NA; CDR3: CASSVWGGQETQYF; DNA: TGTGCCAGCAGCGTATGGGGGGGCCAAGAGACCCAGTACTTC
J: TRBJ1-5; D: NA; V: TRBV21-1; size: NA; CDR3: CASTRKPGQKIQPQHF; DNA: TGTGCCAGCACTCGTAAACCGGGACAAAAAATCCAGCCCCAGCATTTT
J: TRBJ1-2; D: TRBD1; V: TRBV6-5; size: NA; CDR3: CASSRTGTVAYGYTF; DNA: TGTGCCAGCAGTCGCACCGGGACAGTGGCCTATGGCTACACCTTC
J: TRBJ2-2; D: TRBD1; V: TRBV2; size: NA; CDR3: CASIRDRVTGELFF; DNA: TGTGCCAGCATCCGGGACAGGGTCACCGGGGAGCTGTTTTTT
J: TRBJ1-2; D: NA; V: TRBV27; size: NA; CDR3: CASRGTLNYGYTF; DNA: TGTGCCAGCAGGGGGACACTGAACTATGGCTACACCTTC
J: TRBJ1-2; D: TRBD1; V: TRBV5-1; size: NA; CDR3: CASSSGTESDGYTF; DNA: TGCGCCAGCAGCAGCGGGACAGAGTCGGATGGCTACACCTTC
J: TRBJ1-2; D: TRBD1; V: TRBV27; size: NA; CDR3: CASSFRQGLDYGYTF; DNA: TGTGCCAGCAGTTTCCGACAGGGATTAGACTATGGCTACACCTTC
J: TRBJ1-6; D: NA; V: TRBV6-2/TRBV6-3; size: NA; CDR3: CASSYGSGSGSPLHF; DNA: TGTGCCAGCAGTTACGGGTCGGGGAGCGGGTCACCCCTCCACTTT
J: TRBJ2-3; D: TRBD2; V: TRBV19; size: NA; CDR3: CASSIESGGVTDTQYF; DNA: TGTGCCAGTAGTATAGAAAGCGGGGGGGTCACAGATACGCAGTATTTT
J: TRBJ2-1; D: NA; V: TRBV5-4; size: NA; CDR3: CASSPGTATNEQFF; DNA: TGTGCCAGCAGCCCCGGGACGGCAACCAATGAGCAGTTCTTC
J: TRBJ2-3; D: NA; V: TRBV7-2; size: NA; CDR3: CASSLRQADTQYF; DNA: TGTGCCAGCAGCTTACGCCAGGCCGATACGCAGTATTTT
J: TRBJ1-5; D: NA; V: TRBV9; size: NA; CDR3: CASSVSGDSNQPQHF; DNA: TGTGCCAGCAGCGTATCAGGGGACAGCAATCAGCCCCAGCATTTT
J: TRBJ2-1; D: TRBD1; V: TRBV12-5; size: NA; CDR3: CASGLADPGQDIPDSWNEQFF; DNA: TGTGCTAGTGGTTTGGCAGATCCGGGACAGGATATCCCCGACTCTTGGAATGAGCAGTTCTTC
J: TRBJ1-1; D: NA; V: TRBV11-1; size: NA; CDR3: CASSFWGRGSTEAFF; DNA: TGTGCCAGCAGCTTTTGGGGGCGCGGGAGCACTGAAGCTTTCTTT
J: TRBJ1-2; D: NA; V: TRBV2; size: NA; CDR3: CASSARNNYGYTF; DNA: TGTGCCAGCAGCGCCAGAAATAACTATGGCTACACCTTC
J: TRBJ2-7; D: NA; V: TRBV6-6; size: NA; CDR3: CASSRGAFPPFSYEQYF; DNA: TGTGCCAGCAGCCGAGGGGCTTTTCCGCCTTTTTCCTACGAGCAGTACTTC
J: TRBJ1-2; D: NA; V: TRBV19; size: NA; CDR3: CASRARQRHYGYTF; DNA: TGTGCCAGTAGAGCTCGACAGAGACACTATGGCTACACCTTC
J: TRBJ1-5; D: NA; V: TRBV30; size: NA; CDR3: CAWSDPYNQPQHF; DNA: TGTGCCTGGAGTGACCCTTACAATCAGCCCCAGCATTTT
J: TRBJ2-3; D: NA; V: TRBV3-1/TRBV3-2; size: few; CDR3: CASSQGVDVHTQYF; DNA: TGTGCCAGCAGCCAAGGGGTAGACGTGCATACGCAGTATTTT
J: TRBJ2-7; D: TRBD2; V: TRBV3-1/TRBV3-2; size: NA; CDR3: CASSQRGGVEQYF; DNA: TGTGCCAGCAGCCAGCGGGGGGGAGTCGAGCAGTACTTC
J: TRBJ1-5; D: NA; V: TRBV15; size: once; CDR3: CATSRDLSNGQPQHF; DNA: TGTGCCACCAGCAGAGATCTGAGCAATGGGCAGCCCCAGCATTTT
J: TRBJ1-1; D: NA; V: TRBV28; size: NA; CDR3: CASTRDTNEAFF; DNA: TGTGCCAGCACCCGGGACACCAATGAAGCTTTCTTT
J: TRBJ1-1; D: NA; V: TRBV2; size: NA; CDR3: CASSLTEGKNTEAFF; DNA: TGTGCCAGCAGTCTCACAGAGGGCAAGAACACTGAAGCTTTCTTT
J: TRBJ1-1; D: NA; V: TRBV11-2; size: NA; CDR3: CASSRTENTEAFF; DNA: TGTGCCAGCAGCCGGACAGAGAACACTGAAGCTTTCTTT
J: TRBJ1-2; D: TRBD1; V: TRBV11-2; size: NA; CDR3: CASSFRTGGYGYTF; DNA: TGTGCCAGCAGCTTCCGGACAGGGGGCTATGGCTACACCTTC
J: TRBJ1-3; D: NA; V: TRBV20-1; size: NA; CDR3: CSASLTNSGNTIYF; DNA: TGCAGTGCTAGTTTAACAAACTCTGGAAACACCATATATTTT
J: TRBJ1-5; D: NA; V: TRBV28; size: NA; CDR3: CASSTEDGYSNQPQHF; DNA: TGTGCCAGCAGTACTGAGGACGGATATAGCAATCAGCCCCAGCATTTT
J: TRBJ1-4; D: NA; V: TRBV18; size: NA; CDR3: CASSPPPRGGNEKLFF; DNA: TGTGCCAGCTCACCACCCCCGAGGGGGGGCAATGAAAAACTGTTTTTT
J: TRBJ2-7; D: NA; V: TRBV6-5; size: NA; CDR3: CASSYSSVGSYEQYF; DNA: TGTGCCAGCAGTTACTCGAGTGTAGGATCCTACGAGCAGTACTTC
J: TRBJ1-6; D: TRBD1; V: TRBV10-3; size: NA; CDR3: CAISGTGDNSPLHF; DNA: TGTGCCATCAGTGGGACAGGTGATAATTCACCCCTCCACTTT
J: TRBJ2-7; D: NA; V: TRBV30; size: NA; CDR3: CAWSVPGEQYF; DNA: TGTGCCTGGAGTGTACCGGGGGAGCAGTACTTC
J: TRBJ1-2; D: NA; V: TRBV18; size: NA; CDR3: CASSLNRQDGYTF; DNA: TGTGCCAGCTCCCTTAACCGACAGGATGGCTACACCTTC
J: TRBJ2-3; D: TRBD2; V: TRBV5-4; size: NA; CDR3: CASSPRGLARDTQYF; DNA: TGTGCCAGCAGCCCGCGGGGACTAGCGAGGGATACGCAGTATTTT
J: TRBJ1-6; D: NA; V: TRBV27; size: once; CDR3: CASSSQPQGMGSPLHF; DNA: TGTGCCAGCAGTTCACAACCTCAGGGGATGGGTTCACCCCTCCACTTT
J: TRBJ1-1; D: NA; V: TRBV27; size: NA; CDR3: CASSFGLQDGNPYTEAFF; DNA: TGTGCCAGCAGTTTCGGACTGCAGGACGGAAACCCCTACACTGAAGCTTTCTTT
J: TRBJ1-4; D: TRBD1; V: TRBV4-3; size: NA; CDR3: CASSPDRESATNEKLFF; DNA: TGCGCCAGCAGCCCGGACAGGGAATCTGCAACTAATGAAAAACTGTTTTTT
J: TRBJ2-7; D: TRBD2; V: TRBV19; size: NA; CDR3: CASSIRRLAGDLPYEQYF; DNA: TGTGCCAGTAGTATTAGGAGACTAGCGGGGGATCTACCCTACGAGCAGTACTTC
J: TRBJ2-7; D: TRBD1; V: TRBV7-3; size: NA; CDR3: CASSFDRQGAKYF; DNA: TGTGCCAGCAGCTTCGATCGACAGGGGGCTAAGTACTTC
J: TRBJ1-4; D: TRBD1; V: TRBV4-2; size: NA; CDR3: CASSQDEGQGREKLFF; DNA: TGTGCCAGCAGCCAGGATGAGGGACAGGGCCGTGAAAAACTGTTTTTT
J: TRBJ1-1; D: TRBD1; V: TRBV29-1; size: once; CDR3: CSVEVGQGPPYSTEAFF; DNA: TGCAGCGTTGAGGTCGGACAGGGACCCCCTTATAGCACTGAAGCTTTCTTT
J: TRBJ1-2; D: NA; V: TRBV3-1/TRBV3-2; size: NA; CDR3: CASSLEGVKGGYTF; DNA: TGTGCCAGCAGCCTCGAGGGGGTAAAGGGGGGCTACACCTTC
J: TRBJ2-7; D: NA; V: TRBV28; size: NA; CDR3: CASSLLSGGYEQYF; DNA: TGTGCCAGCAGTTTACTTTCGGGCGGCTACGAGCAGTACTTC